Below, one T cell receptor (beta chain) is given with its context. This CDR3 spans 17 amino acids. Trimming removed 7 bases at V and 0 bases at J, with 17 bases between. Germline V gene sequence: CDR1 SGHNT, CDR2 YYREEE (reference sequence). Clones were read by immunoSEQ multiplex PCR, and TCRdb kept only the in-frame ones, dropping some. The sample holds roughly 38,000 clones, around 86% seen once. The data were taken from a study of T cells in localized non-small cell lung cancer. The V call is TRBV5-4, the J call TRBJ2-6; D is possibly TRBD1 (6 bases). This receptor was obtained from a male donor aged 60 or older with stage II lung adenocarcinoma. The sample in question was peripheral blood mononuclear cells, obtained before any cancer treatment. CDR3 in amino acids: CASHRGGRSSGANVLTF. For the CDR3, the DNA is TGTGCCAGCCACCGTGGGGGCCGTAGCTCTGGGGCCAACGTCCTGACTTTC.